This TCR beta chain was documented in a study of T cells expressing NK-cell markers. This CDR3 spans 14 amino acids. CDR1 is LNHNV and CDR2 is YYDKDF in the germline V gene (reference sequence). Using the 5' RACE reads, TCRdb records one entry per CDR3 protein without DNA. The sample totals 400,000 to 550,000 distinct CDR3 sequences. This chain uses TRBV15 with TRBJ2-1; the D call from TCRdb, TRBD2, cannot be confirmed without DNA. The sample consisted of blood T cells: a sorted CD56 or NKG2C T cell subset, CD4+ or CD8+ T cells, or bulk PBMC T cells (not recorded which). The sequence was collected from a woman aged 18 to 75 in good health. CDR3 in amino acids: CATSGLGRDNEQFF. The full variable domain, its missing parts supplied by reference TRBV15 and TRBJ2-1, is DAMVIQNPRYQVTQFGKPVTLSCSQTLNHNVMYWYQQKSSQAPKLLFHYYDKDFNNEADTPDNFQSRRPNTSFCFLDIRSPGLGDTAMYLCATSGLGRDNEQFFGPGTRLTVL.